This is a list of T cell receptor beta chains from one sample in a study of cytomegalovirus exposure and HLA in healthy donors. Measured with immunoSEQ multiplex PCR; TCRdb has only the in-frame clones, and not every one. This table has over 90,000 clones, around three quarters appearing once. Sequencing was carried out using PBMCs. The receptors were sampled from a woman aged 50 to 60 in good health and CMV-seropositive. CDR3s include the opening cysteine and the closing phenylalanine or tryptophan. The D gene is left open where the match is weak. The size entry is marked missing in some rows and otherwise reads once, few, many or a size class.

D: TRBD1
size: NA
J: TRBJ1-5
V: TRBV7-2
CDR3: CASSSRTGRDQPQHF
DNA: TGTGCCAGCAGCTCCAGGACAGGGCGAGATCAGCCCCAGCATTTT

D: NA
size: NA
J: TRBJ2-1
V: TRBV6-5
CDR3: CASRPRGNEQFF
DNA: TGTGCCAGCAGGCCCCGGGGTAATGAGCAGTTCTTC

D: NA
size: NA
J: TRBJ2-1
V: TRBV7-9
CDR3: CASSLGSAYNEQFF
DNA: TGTGCCAGCAGCCTCGGGAGCGCGTACAATGAGCAGTTCTTC

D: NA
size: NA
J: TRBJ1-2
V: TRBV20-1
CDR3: CTAGTPSGYTF
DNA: TGCACAGCTGGGACTCCGTCAGGCTACACCTTC

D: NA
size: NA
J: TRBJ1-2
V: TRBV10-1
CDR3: CASSEGRNYGYTF
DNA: TGCGCCAGCAGTGAGGGCAGGAACTATGGCTACACCTTC

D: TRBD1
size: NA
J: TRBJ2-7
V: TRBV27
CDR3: CANPTGSEQYF
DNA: TGTGCCAACCCGACAGGGTCCGAGCAGTACTTC

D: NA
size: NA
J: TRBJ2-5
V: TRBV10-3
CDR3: CAISTPGVETQYF
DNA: TGTGCCATCAGTACGCCAGGGGTGGAGACCCAGTACTTC

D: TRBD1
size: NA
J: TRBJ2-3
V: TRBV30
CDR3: CARRQGSTDTQYF
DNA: TGTGCCCGTAGACAGGGGAGCACAGATACGCAGTATTTT

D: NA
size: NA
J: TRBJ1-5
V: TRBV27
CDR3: CASSSYPWGAQHF
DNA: TGTGCCAGCAGTTCCTACCCTTGGGGAGCCCAGCATTTT

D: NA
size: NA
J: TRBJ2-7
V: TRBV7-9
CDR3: CASSSHPGQTYEQYF
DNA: TGTGCCAGCAGCTCCCACCCGGGACAAACCTACGAGCAGTACTTC

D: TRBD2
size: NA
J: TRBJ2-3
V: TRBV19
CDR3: CASSRLAGTDTQYF
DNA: TGTGCCAGTAGTAGACTAGCGGGAACAGATACGCAGTATTTT

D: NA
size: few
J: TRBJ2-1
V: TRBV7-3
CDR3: CASSLMPASGNEQFF
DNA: TGTGCCAGCAGCTTAATGCCAGCTTCCGGGAATGAGCAGTTCTTC

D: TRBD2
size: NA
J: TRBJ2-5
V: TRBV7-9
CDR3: CSSSSPRGLAVEAQYF
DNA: TGTTCCAGCAGCTCCCCGCGAGGACTAGCGGTGGAGGCCCAGTACTTC

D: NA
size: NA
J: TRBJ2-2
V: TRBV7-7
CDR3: CASSLGETGELFF
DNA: TGTGCCAGCAGCTTAGGAGAGACCGGGGAGCTGTTTTTT

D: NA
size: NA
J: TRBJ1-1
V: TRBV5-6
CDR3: CASSAVVLMNTEAFF
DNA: TGTGCCAGCAGCGCTGTTGTACTGATGAACACTGAAGCTTTCTTT

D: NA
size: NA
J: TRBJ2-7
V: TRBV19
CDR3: CASSTRGEQYF
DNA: TGTGCCAGTAGTACCCGCGGGGAGCAGTACTTC

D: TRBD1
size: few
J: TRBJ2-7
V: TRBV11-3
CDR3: CASRYRGPYEQYF
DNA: TGTGCCTCGAGGTACAGGGGCCCCTACGAGCAGTACTTC

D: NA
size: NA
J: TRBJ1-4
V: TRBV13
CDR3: CASSSGVSGKLFF
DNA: TGTGCCAGCAGCTCCGGGGTTTCGGGAAAACTGTTTTTT

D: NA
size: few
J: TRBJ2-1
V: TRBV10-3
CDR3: CAPGGVYNEQFF
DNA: TGTGCCCCGGGGGGCGTTTACAATGAGCAGTTCTTC

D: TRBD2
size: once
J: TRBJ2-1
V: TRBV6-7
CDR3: CASSYSFSGSDPLCNEQFF
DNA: TGTGCCAGCAGTTACTCTTTTAGCGGGAGTGATCCCCTTTGTAATGAGCAGTTCTTC

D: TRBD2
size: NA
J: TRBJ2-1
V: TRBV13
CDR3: CASSLKRGGYNEQFF
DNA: TGTGCCAGCAGCTTAAAGCGGGGGGGGTACAATGAGCAGTTCTTC

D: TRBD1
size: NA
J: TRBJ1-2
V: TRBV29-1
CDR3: CSARQGYGYGYTF
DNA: TGCAGCGCCCGACAGGGATATGGCTATGGCTACACCTTC

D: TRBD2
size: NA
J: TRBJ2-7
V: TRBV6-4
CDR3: CASRLSGRANEQYF
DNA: TGTGCCAGCAGGCTTAGCGGGAGGGCCAACGAGCAGTACTTC

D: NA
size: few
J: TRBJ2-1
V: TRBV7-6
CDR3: CASSPPTNNEQFF
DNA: TGTGCCAGCAGCCCCCCGACTAACAATGAGCAGTTCTTC

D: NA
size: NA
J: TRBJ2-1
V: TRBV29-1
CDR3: CSVVDSIEQFF
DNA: TGCAGCGTGGTGGACAGCATTGAGCAGTTCTTC

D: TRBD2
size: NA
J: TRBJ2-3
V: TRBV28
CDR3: CASSSPLAGGIADTQYF
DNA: TGTGCCAGCAGTTCCCCACTAGCGGGAGGTATCGCAGATACGCAGTATTTT

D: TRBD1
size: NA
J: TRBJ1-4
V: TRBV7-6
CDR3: CASSLLGTGEANEKLFF
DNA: TGTGCCAGCAGCCTCCTCGGGACAGGGGAGGCTAATGAAAAACTGTTTTTT